Listed below are T cell receptor beta chains from one sample, sequenced in a study of cytomegalovirus exposure and HLA in healthy donors. Assay: immunoSEQ multiplex PCR; the TCRdb copy retains only in-frame clones and omits some. The sample consists of hundreds of thousands of clones, 87% of them appearing once. The specimen was PBMCs. All receptors derive from a young man in good health and CMV-seronegative. The CDR3 runs from the conserved cysteine through the conserved F or W. The D gene is left open where the match is weak. Size is stated for part of the rows, as once, few or many counts, or as a class when the clone is expanded.

abundance | j_gene | d_gene | v_gene | CDR3aa | CDR3nt
- | TRBJ2-5 | - | TRBV7-2 | CASSRSDQETQYF | TGTGCCAGCAGCAGGAGCGACCAAGAGACCCAGTACTTC
- | TRBJ2-7 | TRBD2 | TRBV2 | CAKQVAGGSSYEQYF | TGTGCCAAACAGGTAGCGGGGGGGAGCTCCTACGAGCAGTACTTC
- | TRBJ2-1 | TRBD2 | TRBV5-1 | CASSLASVGEGKFF | TGCGCCAGCAGCTTGGCCTCCGTCGGGGAGGGAAAGTTCTTC
- | TRBJ1-4 | - | TRBV7-9 | CASSLGAIEKLFF | TGTGCCAGCAGCTTAGGGGCAATTGAAAAACTGTTTTTT
- | TRBJ2-1 | TRBD2 | TRBV5-1 | CASSLDIAGAGNEQFF | TGCGCCAGCAGCTTGGATATAGCGGGGGCGGGTAATGAGCAGTTCTTC
- | TRBJ2-6 | TRBD2 | TRBV27 | CASSFRDYDSGANVLTF | TGTGCCAGCAGTTTCCGGGACTATGACTCTGGGGCCAACGTCCTGACTTTC
- | TRBJ2-7 | - | TRBV25-1 | CASNPRVDF | TGTGCCAGCAACCCCCGCGTGGACTTC
- | TRBJ2-7 | TRBD2 | TRBV27 | CASRLAGGLSYEQYF | TGTGCCAGCAGACTAGCGGGAGGGCTGTCCTACGAGCAGTACTTC
- | TRBJ2-7 | - | TRBV7-9 | CASSGTSYEQYF | TGTGCCAGCAGCGGGACATCCTACGAGCAGTACTTC
few | TRBJ1-2 | - | TRBV6-1 | CASSEGPGIYGYTF | TGTGCCAGCAGTGAAGGCCCGGGGATCTATGGCTACACCTTC
- | TRBJ1-4 | - | TRBV5-4 | CASSLGGGTSEKLFF | TGTGCCAGCAGCCTTGGGGGGGGGACGAGTGAAAAACTGTTTTTT
- | TRBJ2-3 | TRBD2 | TRBV19 | CASTSFPSGNTDTQYF | TGTGCCAGTACCTCTTTTCCCAGCGGGAATACAGATACGCAGTATTTT
- | TRBJ1-3 | - | TRBV10-3 | CAISESANSGNTIYF | TGTGCCATCAGTGAGTCTGCGAACTCTGGAAACACCATATATTTT
- | TRBJ2-7 | TRBD2 | TRBV5-1 | CASSWTSGPEQYF | TGCGCCAGCAGCTGGACTAGCGGGCCAGAGCAGTACTTC
- | TRBJ1-1 | - | TRBV18 | CASSIGLPEAFF | TGTGCCAGCTCAATTGGGCTCCCAGAAGCTTTCTTT
- | TRBJ2-1 | TRBD2 | TRBV18 | CASSLRTSRVDEQFF | TGTGCCAGCTCCCTAAGGACTAGCCGTGTCGATGAGCAGTTCTTC
- | TRBJ2-3 | - | TRBV2 | CASSDRVRRDTQYF | TGTGCCAGCAGCGACCGGGTCCGAAGGGATACGCAGTATTTT
- | TRBJ1-6 | - | TRBV27 | CASRRAGFNAPLHF | TGTGCCAGCAGGAGAGCGGGGTTTAATGCACCCCTCCACTTT
once | TRBJ2-1 | - | TRBV29-1 | CSVRPGTDWNEQFF | TGCAGCGTGCGGCCCGGGACTGACTGGAATGAGCAGTTCTTC
- | TRBJ2-7 | TRBD2 | TRBV5-5 | CASSFAAGGPSEQYF | TGTGCCAGCAGCTTTGCGGCGGGGGGGCCGAGCGAGCAGTACTTC
- | TRBJ2-1 | - | TRBV7-3 | CASTPSRASYNEQFF | TGTGCCAGCACCCCATCCAGGGCATCCTACAATGAGCAGTTCTTC
once | TRBJ2-7 | TRBD1 | TRBV19 | CASSITGEGNEQYF | TGTGCCAGTAGTATCACAGGGGAAGGGAACGAGCAGTACTTC
- | TRBJ1-1 | TRBD1 | TRBV2 | CASRGTGEEHGVNTEAFF | TGTGCCAGCAGGGGGACAGGGGAGGAACATGGGGTGAACACTGAAGCTTTCTTT
- | TRBJ2-7 | - | TRBV19 | CAPARGKLAEQYF | TGTGCCCCGGCCCGGGGTAAGCTCGCCGAGCAGTACTTC
- | TRBJ2-7 | - | TRBV6-6 | CASRGNEQYF | TGTGCCAGCCGGGGTAACGAGCAGTACTTC
- | TRBJ2-7 | TRBD2 | TRBV7-2 | CASSLVGSGGGLYF | TGTGCCAGCAGCTTAGTAGGTAGCGGGGGTGGCCTGTACTTC
- | TRBJ1-1 | TRBD1 | TRBV28 | CASSYLGQGNTEAFF | TGTGCCAGCAGCTACTTAGGACAGGGGAACACTGAAGCTTTCTTT
- | TRBJ1-2 | - | TRBV25-1 | CASRTRGDYGYTF | TGTGCCAGCAGGACCAGGGGAGACTATGGCTACACCTTC
- | TRBJ1-2 | - | TRBV5-1 | CASSTGHFNYGYTF | TGCGCCAGCAGCACCGGACATTTCAACTATGGCTACACCTTC
once | TRBJ2-3 | TRBD2 | TRBV13 | CASSRYPGLAGTDTQYF | TGTGCCAGCAGCAGATATCCGGGACTAGCGGGCACAGATACGCAGTATTTT
- | TRBJ2-7 | TRBD1 | TRBV5-1 | CASSLPPDRGAVASGYEQYF | TGCGCCAGCAGCTTGCCACCGGACAGGGGGGCGGTCGCGTCAGGCTACGAGCAGTACTTC
- | TRBJ1-1 | - | TRBV7-8 | CASTHYGGGRGTEAFF | TGTGCCAGCACCCACTATGGGGGGGGCCGAGGGACTGAAGCTTTCTTT
- | TRBJ1-2 | TRBD1 | TRBV10-2 | CASTGDRSYGYTF | TGCGCCAGCACCGGGGACAGGAGCTATGGCTACACCTTC
- | TRBJ2-7 | - | TRBV7-2 | CASNAGYEQYF | TGTGCCAGCAACGCAGGGTACGAGCAGTACTTC
- | TRBJ2-5 | - | TRBV18 | CASSPPGGGLRETQYF | TGTGCCAGCTCACCCCCTGGTGGGGGACTTAGAGAGACCCAGTACTTC
- | TRBJ2-3 | - | TRBV2 | CASRTSTDTQYF | TGTGCCAGCCGGACTAGCACAGATACGCAGTATTTT
- | TRBJ2-1 | - | TRBV9 | CASTPDLASISEQFF | TGTGCCAGCACACCAGACTTAGCGAGCATTAGTGAGCAGTTCTTC
- | TRBJ1-2 | - | TRBV28 | CASRGRDFYGYTF | TGTGCCAGCAGGGGCAGGGATTTCTATGGCTACACCTTC
- | TRBJ2-7 | TRBD1 | TRBV27 | CASSVSQGPLIYEQYF | TGTGCCAGCAGTGTCTCACAGGGGCCCCTGATCTACGAGCAGTACTTC
few | TRBJ2-5 | - | TRBV18 | CASSQSGETQYF | TGTGCCAGCTCACAGTCGGGGGAGACCCAGTACTTC
- | TRBJ2-7 | TRBD2 | TRBV2 | CASRSLAGPYEQYF | TGTGCCAGCAGATCTCTAGCGGGACCCTACGAGCAGTACTTC
once | TRBJ1-1 | - | TRBV18 | CASSEQGGTEAFF | TGTGCCAGCTCAGAACAGGGTGGTACTGAAGCTTTCTTT
few | TRBJ2-7 | TRBD1 | TRBV28 | CASSIGTGNHEQYF | TGTGCCAGCAGTATCGGGACAGGGAACCACGAGCAGTACTTC
- | TRBJ2-7 | TRBD1 | TRBV6-5 | CASSPSPGQLYEQYF | TGTGCCAGCAGTCCTTCACCGGGACAGCTTTACGAGCAGTACTTC
- | TRBJ2-2 | - | TRBV7-9 | CASSSSGGFTGELFF | TGTGCCAGCAGCTCGTCCGGAGGGTTCACCGGGGAGCTGTTTTTT
once | TRBJ2-7 | - | TRBV7-9 | CASSLLAGDQYF | TGTGCCAGCAGCTTATTGGCAGGGGACCAGTACTTC
- | TRBJ2-7 | - | TRBV10-3 | CAVAAVQSSYEQYF | TGTGCCGTAGCCGCAGTCCAGAGCTCCTACGAGCAGTACTTC
- | TRBJ1-2 | - | TRBV28 | CASSRQAIGYGYTF | TGTGCCAGCAGCAGACAGGCTATTGGCTATGGCTACACCTTC
once | TRBJ1-5 | TRBD1 | TRBV5-1 | CASSVTGGDNQPQHF | TGCGCCAGCAGCGTGACAGGGGGTGACAATCAGCCCCAGCATTTT
- | TRBJ2-7 | TRBD1 | TRBV2 | CASSGDRGYEQYF | TGTGCCAGCAGTGGGGACAGGGGGTACGAGCAGTACTTC
- | TRBJ2-3 | TRBD2 | TRBV6-1 | CASSGSGGAGDTQYF | TGTGCCAGCAGTGGGAGCGGGGGGGCAGGAGATACGCAGTATTTT
- | TRBJ2-4 | TRBD1 | TRBV4-2 | CASSLSTTGGLNIQYF | TGTGCCAGCAGCCTTTCTACGACAGGGGGTCTAAACATTCAGTACTTC
- | TRBJ2-1 | TRBD2 | TRBV27 | CASRLLIPSGGPYNEQFF | TGTGCCAGCAGGCTGTTAATCCCTAGCGGGGGGCCCTACAATGAGCAGTTCTTC
once | TRBJ2-1 | - | TRBV5-1 | CASSLNSWGDSNEQFF | TGCGCCAGCAGCTTGAATTCTTGGGGAGATAGCAATGAGCAGTTCTTC
- | TRBJ2-5 | - | TRBV2 | CASSEGGKTQYF | TGTGCCAGCTCCGAGGGTGGAAAGACCCAGTACTTC
- | TRBJ1-1 | TRBD1 | TRBV29-1 | CSVGQGVGYTEAFF | TGCAGCGTTGGACAGGGGGTGGGGTACACTGAAGCTTTCTTT